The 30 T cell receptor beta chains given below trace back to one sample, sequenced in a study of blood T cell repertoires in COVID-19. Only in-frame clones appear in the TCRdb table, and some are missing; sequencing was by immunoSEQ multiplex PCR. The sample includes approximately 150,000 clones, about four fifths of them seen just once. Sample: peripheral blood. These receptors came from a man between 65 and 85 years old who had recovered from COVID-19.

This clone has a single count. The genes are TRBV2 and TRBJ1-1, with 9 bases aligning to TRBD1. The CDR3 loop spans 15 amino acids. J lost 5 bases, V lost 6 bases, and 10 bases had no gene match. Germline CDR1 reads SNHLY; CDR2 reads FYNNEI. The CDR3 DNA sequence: TGTGCCAGCAGGATACCCGGGACAGGGACGACTGAAGCTTTCTTT. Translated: CASRIPGTGTTEAFF.

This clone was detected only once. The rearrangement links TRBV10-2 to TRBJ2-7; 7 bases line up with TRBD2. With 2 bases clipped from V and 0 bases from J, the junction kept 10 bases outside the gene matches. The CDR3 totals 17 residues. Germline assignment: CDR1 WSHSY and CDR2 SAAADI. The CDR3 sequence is CASSEEGRGRGSYEQYF. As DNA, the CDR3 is TGCGCCAGCAGTGAGGAGGGACGCGGGAGAGGCTCCTACGAGCAGTACTTC.

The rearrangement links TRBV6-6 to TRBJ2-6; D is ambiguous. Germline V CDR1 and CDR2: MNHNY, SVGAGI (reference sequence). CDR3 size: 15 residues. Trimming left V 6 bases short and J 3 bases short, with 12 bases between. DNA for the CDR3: TGTGCCAGCAGATCTAAGCTAAATGGGGCCAACGTCCTGACTTTC. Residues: CASRSKLNGANVLTF.

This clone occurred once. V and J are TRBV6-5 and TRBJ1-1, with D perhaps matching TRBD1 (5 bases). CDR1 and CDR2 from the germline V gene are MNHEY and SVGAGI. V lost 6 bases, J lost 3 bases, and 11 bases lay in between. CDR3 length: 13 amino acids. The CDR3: CASRFREDTEAFF. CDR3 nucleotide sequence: TGTGCCAGCAGGTTCAGGGAGGACACTGAAGCTTTCTTT.

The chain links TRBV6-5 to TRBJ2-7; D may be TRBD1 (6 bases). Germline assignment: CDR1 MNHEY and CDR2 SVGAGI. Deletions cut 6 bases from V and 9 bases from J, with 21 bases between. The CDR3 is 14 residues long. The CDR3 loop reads CASSSTGLLRGQYF. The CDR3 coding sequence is TGTGCCAGCAGCTCGACAGGCCTACTACGAGGGCAGTACTTC.

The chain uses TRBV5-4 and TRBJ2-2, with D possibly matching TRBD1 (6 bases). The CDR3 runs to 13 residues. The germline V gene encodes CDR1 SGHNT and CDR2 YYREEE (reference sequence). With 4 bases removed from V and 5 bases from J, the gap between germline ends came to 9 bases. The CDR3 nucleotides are TGTGCCAGCAGCCAAAGGGGGACCGGGGAGCTGTTTTTT. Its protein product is CASSQRGTGELFF.

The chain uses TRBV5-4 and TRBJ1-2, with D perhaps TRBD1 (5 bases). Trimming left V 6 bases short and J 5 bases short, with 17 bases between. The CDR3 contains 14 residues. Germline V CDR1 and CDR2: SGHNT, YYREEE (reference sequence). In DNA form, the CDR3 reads TGTGCCAGCACCCGTGGGGCAGTGGCTTATGGCTACACCTTC. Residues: CASTRGAVAYGYTF. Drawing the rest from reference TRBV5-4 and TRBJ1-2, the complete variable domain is ETGVTQSPTHLIKTRGQQVTLRCSSQSGHNTVSWYQQALGQGPQFIFQYYREEENGRGNFPPRFSGLQFPNYSSELNVNALELDDSALYLCASTRGAVAYGYTFGSGTRLTVV.

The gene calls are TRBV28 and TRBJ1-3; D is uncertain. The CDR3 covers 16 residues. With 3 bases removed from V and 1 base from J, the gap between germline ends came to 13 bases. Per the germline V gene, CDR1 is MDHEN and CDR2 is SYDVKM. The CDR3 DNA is TGTGCCAGCAGTTTGGACCTCGGAGGGTCTGGAAACACCATATATTTT. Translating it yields CASSLDLGGSGNTIYF.

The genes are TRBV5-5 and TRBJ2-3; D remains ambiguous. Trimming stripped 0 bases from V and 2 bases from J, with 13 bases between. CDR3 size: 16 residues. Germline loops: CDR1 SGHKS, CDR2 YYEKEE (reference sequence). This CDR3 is CASSLVPSKNTDTQYF. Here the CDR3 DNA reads TGTGCCAGCAGCTTGGTACCAAGCAAGAACACAGATACGCAGTATTTT. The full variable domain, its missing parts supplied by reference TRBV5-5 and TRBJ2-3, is DAGVTQSPTHLIKTRGQQVTLRCSPISGHKSVSWYQQVLGQGPQFIFQYYEKEERGRGNFPDRFSARQFPNYSSELNVNALLLGDSALYLCASSLVPSKNTDTQYFGPGTRLTVL.

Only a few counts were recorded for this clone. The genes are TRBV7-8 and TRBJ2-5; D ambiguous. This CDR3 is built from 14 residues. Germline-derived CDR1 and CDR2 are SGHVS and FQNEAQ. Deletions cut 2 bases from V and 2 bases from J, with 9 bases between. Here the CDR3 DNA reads TGTGCCAGCAGCTTATCTCGCGTTCAAGAGACCCAGTACTTC. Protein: CASSLSRVQETQYF.

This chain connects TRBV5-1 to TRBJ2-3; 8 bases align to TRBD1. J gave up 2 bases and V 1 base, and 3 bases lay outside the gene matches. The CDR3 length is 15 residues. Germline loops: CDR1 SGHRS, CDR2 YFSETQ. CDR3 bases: TGCGCCAGCAGCTTGCAGGGGGCGCCCACAGATACGCAGTATTTT. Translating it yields CASSLQGAPTDTQYF. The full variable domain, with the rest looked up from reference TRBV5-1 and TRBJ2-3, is KAGVTQTPRYLIKTRGQQVTLSCSPISGHRSVSWYQQTPGQGLQFLFEYFSETQRNKGNFPGRFSGRQFSNSRSEMNVSTLELGDSALYLCASSLQGAPTDTQYFGPGTRLTVL.

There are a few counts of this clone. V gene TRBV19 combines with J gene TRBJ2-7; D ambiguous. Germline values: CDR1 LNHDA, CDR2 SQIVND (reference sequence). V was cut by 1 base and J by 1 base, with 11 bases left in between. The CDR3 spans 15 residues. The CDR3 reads CASSIGVGYSYEQYF. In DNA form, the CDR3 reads TGTGCCAGTAGTATAGGGGTCGGGTATTCCTACGAGCAGTACTTC.

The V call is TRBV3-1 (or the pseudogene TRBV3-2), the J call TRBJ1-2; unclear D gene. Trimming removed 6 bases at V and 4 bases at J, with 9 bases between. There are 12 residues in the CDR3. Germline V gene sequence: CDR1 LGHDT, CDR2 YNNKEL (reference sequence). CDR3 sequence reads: CASSFSSYGYTF. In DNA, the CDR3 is TGTGCCAGCAGTTTCTCCAGCTATGGCTACACCTTC.

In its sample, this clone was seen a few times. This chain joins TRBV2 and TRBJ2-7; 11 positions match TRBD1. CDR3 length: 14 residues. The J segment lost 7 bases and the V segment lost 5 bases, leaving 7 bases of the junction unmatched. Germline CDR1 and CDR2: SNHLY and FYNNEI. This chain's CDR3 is CASSPGQGDQEQYF. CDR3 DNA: TGTGCCAGCAGTCCGGGACAGGGGGATCAAGAGCAGTACTTC.

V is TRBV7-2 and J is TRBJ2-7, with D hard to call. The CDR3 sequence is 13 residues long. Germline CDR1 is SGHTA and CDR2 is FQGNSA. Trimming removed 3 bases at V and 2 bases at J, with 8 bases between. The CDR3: CASSFEAAYEQYF. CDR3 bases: TGTGCCAGCAGCTTCGAGGCGGCCTACGAGCAGTACTTC.

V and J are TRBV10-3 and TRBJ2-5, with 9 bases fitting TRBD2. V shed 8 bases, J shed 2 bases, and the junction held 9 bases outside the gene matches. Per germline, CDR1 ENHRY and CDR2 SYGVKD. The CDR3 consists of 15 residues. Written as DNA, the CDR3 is TGTGCCATCGCCCGCGGGGGGGAGGGTCAAGAGACCCAGTACTTC. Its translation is CAIARGGEGQETQYF.

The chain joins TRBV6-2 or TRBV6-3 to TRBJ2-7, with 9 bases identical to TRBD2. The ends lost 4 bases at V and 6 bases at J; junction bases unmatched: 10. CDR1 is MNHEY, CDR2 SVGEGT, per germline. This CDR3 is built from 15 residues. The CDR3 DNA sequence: TGTGCCAGCAGTTTAGCGGGAGCGGGATTAGGCGAGCAGTACTTC. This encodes CASSLAGAGLGEQYF.

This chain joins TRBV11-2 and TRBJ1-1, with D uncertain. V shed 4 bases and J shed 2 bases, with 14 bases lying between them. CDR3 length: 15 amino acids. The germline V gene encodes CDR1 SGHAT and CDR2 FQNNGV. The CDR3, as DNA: TGTGCCAGCAGCTCGGGAAGGGTAGGAAACACTGAAGCTTTCTTT. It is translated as CASSSGRVGNTEAFF.

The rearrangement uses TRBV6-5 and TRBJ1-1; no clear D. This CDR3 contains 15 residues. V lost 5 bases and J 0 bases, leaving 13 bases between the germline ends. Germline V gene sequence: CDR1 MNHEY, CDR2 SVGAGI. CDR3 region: CASSTELNLNTEAFF. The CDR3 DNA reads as TGTGCCAGCAGTACCGAGCTTAATTTGAACACTGAAGCTTTCTTT.

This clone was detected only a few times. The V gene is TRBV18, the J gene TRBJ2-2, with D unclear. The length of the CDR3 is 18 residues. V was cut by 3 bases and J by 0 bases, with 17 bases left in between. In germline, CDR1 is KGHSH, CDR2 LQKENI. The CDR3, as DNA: TGTGCCAGCTCACCGCTTAATCCGGTTCCGGCGAACACCGGGGAGCTGTTTTTT. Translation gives CASSPLNPVPANTGELFF.

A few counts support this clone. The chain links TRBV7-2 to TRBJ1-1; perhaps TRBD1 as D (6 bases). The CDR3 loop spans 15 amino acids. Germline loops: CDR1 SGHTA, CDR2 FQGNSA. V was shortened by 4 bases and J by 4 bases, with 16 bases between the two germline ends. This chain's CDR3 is CASSSIGGAGTEAFF. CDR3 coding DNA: TGTGCCAGCAGCTCCATAGGGGGGGCGGGCACTGAAGCTTTCTTT. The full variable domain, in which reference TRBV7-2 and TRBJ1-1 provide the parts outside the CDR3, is GAGVSQSPSNKVTEKGKDVELRCDPISGHTALYWYRQSLGQGLEFLIYFQGNSAPDKSGLPSDRFSAERTGGSVSTLTIQRTQQEDSAVYLCASSSIGGAGTEAFFGQGTRLTVV.

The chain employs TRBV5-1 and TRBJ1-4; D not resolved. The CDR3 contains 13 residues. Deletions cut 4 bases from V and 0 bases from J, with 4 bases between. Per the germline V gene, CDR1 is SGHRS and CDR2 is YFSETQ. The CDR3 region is CASSLATNEKLFF. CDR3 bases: TGCGCCAGCAGCCTAGCAACTAATGAAAAACTGTTTTTT.

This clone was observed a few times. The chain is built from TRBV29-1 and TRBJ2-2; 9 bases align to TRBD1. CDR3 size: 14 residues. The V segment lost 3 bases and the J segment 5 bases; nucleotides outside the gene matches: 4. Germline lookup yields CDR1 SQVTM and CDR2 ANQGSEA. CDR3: CSVETGGETGELFF. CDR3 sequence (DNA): TGCAGCGTTGAGACAGGGGGTGAAACCGGGGAGCTGTTTTTT.

This CDR3 is CASNPGLYSYEQYF. CDR3 nucleotide sequence: TGTGCCAGCAACCCGGGGCTCTACTCCTACGAGCAGTACTTC. The chain carries TRBV6-2 or TRBV6-3 and TRBJ2-7; D may be TRBD1 or TRBD2 (5 bases each). V was shortened by 7 bases and J by 0 bases, with 13 bases between the two germline ends. The CDR3 consists of 14 residues. Germline V CDR1 and CDR2: MNHEY, SVGEGT.

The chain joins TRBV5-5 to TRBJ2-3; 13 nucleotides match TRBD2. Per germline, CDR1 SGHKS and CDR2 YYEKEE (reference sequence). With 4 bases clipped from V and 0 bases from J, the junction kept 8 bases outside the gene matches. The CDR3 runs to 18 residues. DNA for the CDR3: TGTGCCAGCAGCACGACCGGGACTAGCGGGACTAGCACAGATACGCAGTATTTT. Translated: CASSTTGTSGTSTDTQYF. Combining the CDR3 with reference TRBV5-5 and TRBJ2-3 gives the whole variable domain DAGVTQSPTHLIKTRGQQVTLRCSPISGHKSVSWYQQVLGQGPQFIFQYYEKEERGRGNFPDRFSARQFPNYSSELNVNALLLGDSALYLCASSTTGTSGTSTDTQYFGPGTRLTVL.

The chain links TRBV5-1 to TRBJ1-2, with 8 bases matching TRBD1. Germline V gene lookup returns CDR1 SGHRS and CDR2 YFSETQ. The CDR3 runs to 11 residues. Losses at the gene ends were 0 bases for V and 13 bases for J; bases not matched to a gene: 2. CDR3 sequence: CASSLGDRFTF. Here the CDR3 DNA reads TGCGCCAGCAGCTTGGGGGACAGGTTCACCTTC.

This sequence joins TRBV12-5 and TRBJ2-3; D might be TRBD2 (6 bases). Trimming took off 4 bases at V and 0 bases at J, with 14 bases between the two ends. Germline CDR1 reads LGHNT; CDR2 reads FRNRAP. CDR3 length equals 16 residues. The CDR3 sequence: CASGSPSAASTDTQYF. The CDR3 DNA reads TGTGCTAGTGGTTCACCTAGCGCAGCTAGCACAGATACGCAGTATTTT.

The CDR3 loop reads CASSFTSGRLETQYF. The CDR3 DNA sequence: TGTGCCAGCAGTTTTACTAGCGGGAGGCTTGAGACCCAGTACTTC. The chain carries TRBV11-2 and TRBJ2-5; 12 nucleotides agree with TRBD2. J gave up 5 bases and V 6 bases, and 7 bases lay outside the gene matches. Germline lookup yields CDR1 SGHAT and CDR2 FQNNGV. CDR3 length: 15 amino acids.

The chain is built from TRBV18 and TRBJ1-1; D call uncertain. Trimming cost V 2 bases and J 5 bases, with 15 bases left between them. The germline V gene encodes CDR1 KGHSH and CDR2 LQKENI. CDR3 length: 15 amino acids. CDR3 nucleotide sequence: TGTGCCAGCTCACCATATGGGAGAGGTCAAACTGAAGCTTTCTTT. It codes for CASSPYGRGQTEAFF.

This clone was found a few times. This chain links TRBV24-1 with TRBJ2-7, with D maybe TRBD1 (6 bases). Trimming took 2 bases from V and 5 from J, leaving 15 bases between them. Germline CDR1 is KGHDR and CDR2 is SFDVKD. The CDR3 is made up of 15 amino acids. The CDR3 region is CATSDSRGGRDEQYF. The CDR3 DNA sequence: TGTGCCACCAGTGATTCGAGAGGGGGACGGGACGAGCAGTACTTC.